The 18 T cell receptor beta chains below all came from one sample that was sequenced in a study of human T cells and chemical hapten exposure. Unfractionated whole blood yielded the extracted total RNA. TCRdb re-derived calls from the 5' RACE reads in MiXCR, one entry per CDR3 protein. The sample consists of about 80,000 distinct CDR3 sequences, 15% of them appearing once. Receptors were obtained from a female donor in good health.

The chain joins TRBV10-3 to TRBJ2-7, with D hard to call. The V gene lost 0 bases and the J gene lost 0 bases, with 12 bases spanning the gap. The CDR3 totals 16 residues. Germline values: CDR1 ENHRY, CDR2 SYGVKD. Here the CDR3 reads CAISESPDPSSYEQYF. The CDR3 nucleotides are TGTGCCATCAGTGAGTCGCCCGACCCGAGCTCCTACGAGCAGTACTTC.

This rearrangement joins TRBV27 to TRBJ1-1; the D is unclear. From germline, CDR1 is MNHEY and CDR2 SMNVEV (reference sequence). The CDR3 contains 16 residues. The germline V and J ends were trimmed by 4 bases and 8 bases, with 23 bases remaining between them. The CDR3 sequence: CASSSALANMGSEAFF. The CDR3 DNA is TGTGCCAGCAGTTCAGCACTGGCGAACATGGGGTCGGAAGCTTTCTTT.

At least ten counts were recorded for this clonotype. V gene TRBV7-2 combines with J gene TRBJ2-2; TRBD2 aligns across 11 bases. Germline trimming cut 7 bases from V and 6 bases from J; bases unmatched to any gene: 7. The CDR3 covers 15 residues. Germline V gene sequence: CDR1 SGHTA, CDR2 FQGNSA. CDR3 in amino acids: CASIRLAGKAGELFF. Written as DNA, the CDR3 is TGTGCCAGCATACGACTAGCGGGAAAGGCCGGGGAGCTGTTTTTT. The whole variable domain, remainder taken from reference TRBV7-2 and TRBJ2-2, is GAGVSQSPSNKVTEKGKDVELRCDPISGHTALYWYRQSLGQGLEFLIYFQGNSAPDKSGLPSDRFSAERTGGSVSTLTIQRTQQEDSAVYLCASIRLAGKAGELFFGEGSRLTVL.

In its sample, this clonotype was seen a few times. The chain couples TRBV6-1 to TRBJ1-5; D gene uncertain. This CDR3 region has 12 residues. V lost 7 bases to trimming and J lost 7 bases, with 11 bases between them. Germline loops: CDR1 MNHNS, CDR2 SASEGT. The CDR3 DNA follows: TGTGCCAGCACATGGGGTCCCCAGCCCCAGCATTTT. Translation: CASTWGPQPQHF.

The chain has TRBV28 and TRBJ2-1, with 7 bases aligning to TRBD1. In germline, CDR1 is MDHEN, CDR2 SYDVKM. The V gene end was trimmed by 3 bases and the J gene end by 0 bases; junction bases not matched to a gene: 5. The CDR3 runs 16 residues. The CDR3 DNA is TGTGCCAGCAGTTTTACCGGGACAGTCTCCTACAATGAGCAGTTCTTC. It is translated as CASSFTGTVSYNEQFF.

A few counts support this clonotype. The CDR3 coding sequence is TGTGCCTGGAGTAGGACAGGGGGCGGAGATACGCAGTATTTT. Its translation: CAWSRTGGGDTQYF. The chain employs TRBV30 and TRBJ2-3, with 11 nucleotides matching TRBD1. CDR1 and CDR2 (germline): GTSNPN, SVGIG (reference sequence). This CDR3 region has 14 residues. The junction had 3 bases not matched to a gene; V was cut back by 2 bases and J by 5 bases.

The chain recombines TRBV20-1 with TRBJ2-1, with D possibly matching TRBD2 (7 bases). The germline V and J ends were trimmed by 2 bases and 3 bases, with 17 bases remaining between them. The CDR3 runs to 16 residues. The germline CDR1 and CDR2 sequences are DFQATT and SNEGSKA (reference sequence). The CDR3, as DNA: TGCAGTGCTAGACCCGTGGGGGGGGGCAACTACAATGAGCAGTTCTTC. Its protein is CSARPVGGGNYNEQFF.

The chain combines TRBV7-8 with TRBJ1-6, with a possible D match to TRBD1 (5 bases). V gave up 1 base and J gave up 9 bases, with 10 bases separating them. There are 14 residues in the CDR3. Germline-derived CDR1 and CDR2 are SGHVS and FQNEAQ. This CDR3 is CASSLVRGGSPLHF. In DNA, the CDR3 is TGTGCCAGCAGCTTAGTACGGGGGGGTTCACCCCTCCACTTT.

This clonotype was seen more than once but under ten times. This rearrangement joins TRBV12-3 or TRBV12-4 to TRBJ1-2; TRBD1 is a possible D gene (5 bases). The V gene lost 6 bases and the J gene lost 0 bases, with 11 bases spanning the gap. This CDR3 has 14 residues. The chain's CDR3 is CASRPTGANYGYTF. The CDR3 nucleotides read TGTGCCAGCAGGCCGACGGGGGCTAACTATGGCTACACCTTC.

This clonotype was counted a few times. The V and J genes are TRBV7-9 and TRBJ2-7, with a possible D match to TRBD2 (7 bases). The CDR3 is made up of 15 amino acids. Germline CDR1 SEHNR, CDR2 FQNEAQ (reference sequence). Trimming left V 1 base short and J 5 bases short, with 15 bases between. The CDR3 region has the DNA TGTGCCAGCAGCTTAGTTGCGGGGGCGAACGACGAGCAGTACTTC. Protein: CASSLVAGANDEQYF. The whole variable domain, remainder taken from reference TRBV7-9 and TRBJ2-7, is DTGVSQNPRHKITKRGQNVTFRCDPISEHNRLYWYRQTLGQGPEFLTYFQNEAQLEKSRLLSDRFSAERPKGSFSTLEIQRTEQGDSAMYLCASSLVAGANDEQYFGPGTRLTVT.

CDR3 region: CASSLDQGGGGYTF. The CDR3 coding sequence is TGCGCCAGCAGCTTGGATCAGGGGGGAGGAGGCTACACCTTC. The chain couples TRBV5-1 to TRBJ1-2; TRBD1 aligns across 7 bases. Germline lookup yields CDR1 SGHRS and CDR2 YFSETQ. There are 14 residues in the CDR3. Trimming at V came to 0 bases and at J to 8 bases, leaving 7 bases not matched to a gene.

The chain joins TRBV6-2 or TRBV6-3 to TRBJ1-2; no firm D call. Germline CDR1 MNHEY, CDR2 SVGEGT. The CDR3 loop spans 13 amino acids. Trimming pared 6 bases from V and 1 base from J, leaving 9 bases between. CDR3 region: CASRLTINYGYTF. CDR3 sequence (DNA): TGTGCCAGCAGACTTACGATTAACTATGGCTACACCTTC.

The chain carries TRBV20-1 and TRBJ1-5; TRBD1 agrees at 7 bases. Germline lookup yields CDR1 DFQATT and CDR2 SNEGSKA (reference sequence). The junction had 12 bases not matched to a gene; V was cut back by 0 bases and J by 7 bases. CDR3 length: 16 residues. The CDR3 DNA reads as TGCAGTGCTAGAGATAGGGTGAGGGGGCAAGACCAGCCCCAGCATTTT. Translated: CSARDRVRGQDQPQHF.

The genes are TRBV6-4 and TRBJ2-1; 13 nucleotides agree with TRBD2. The CDR3 has 14 amino acids. Germline CDR1 reads MRHNA; CDR2 reads SNTAGT. J was trimmed by 9 bases and V by 6 bases; bases with no gene match: 5. CDR3 coding DNA: TGTGCCAGCAGCGACGGGACTAGCGGGGCTGAGCAGTTCTTC. Its protein is CASSDGTSGAEQFF.

Only a few counts were recorded for this clonotype. This sequence joins TRBV5-1 and TRBJ1-1, with 9 bases aligning to TRBD1. The germline V gene encodes CDR1 SGHRS and CDR2 YFSETQ. The CDR3 covers 16 residues. J gave up 4 bases and V 0 bases, and 7 bases lay outside the gene matches. The CDR3 loop reads CASSLDRQGGSTEAFF. Written as DNA, the CDR3 is TGCGCCAGCAGCTTGGATAGACAGGGGGGCTCCACTGAAGCTTTCTTT.

V gene TRBV9 combines with J gene TRBJ2-5; no clear D gene. CDR3 length: 15 residues. Trimming stripped 0 bases from V and 1 base from J, with 10 bases between. CDR1 and CDR2 (germline): SGDLS, YYNGEE. The CDR3 DNA follows: TGTGCCAGCAGCGTAGATAAGCTAGGCCAAGAGACCCAGTACTTC. Its translation: CASSVDKLGQETQYF.

This clonotype was observed at least ten times. V gene TRBV20-1 combines with J gene TRBJ2-3, with TRBD2 identical over 7 bases. Germline trimming cut 1 base from V and 4 bases from J; bases unmatched to any gene: 5. This CDR3 contains 14 residues. The germline gives CDR1 DFQATT, CDR2 SNEGSKA (reference sequence). DNA for the CDR3: TGCAGTGCTAGAGGGGGACTACCACCAGATACGCAGTATTTT. Its translation is CSARGGLPPDTQYF.

CDR3: CASTPTGSYNEQFF. The CDR3 coding sequence is TGTGCCAGCACCCCGACAGGGTCCTACAATGAGCAGTTCTTC. This chain connects TRBV6-2 or TRBV6-3 to TRBJ2-1, with 7 positions matching TRBD1. This CDR3 has 14 amino acids. Germline lookup yields CDR1 MNHEY and CDR2 SVGEGT. Trimming took 7 bases from V and 1 from J; bases not matched to a gene: 4.